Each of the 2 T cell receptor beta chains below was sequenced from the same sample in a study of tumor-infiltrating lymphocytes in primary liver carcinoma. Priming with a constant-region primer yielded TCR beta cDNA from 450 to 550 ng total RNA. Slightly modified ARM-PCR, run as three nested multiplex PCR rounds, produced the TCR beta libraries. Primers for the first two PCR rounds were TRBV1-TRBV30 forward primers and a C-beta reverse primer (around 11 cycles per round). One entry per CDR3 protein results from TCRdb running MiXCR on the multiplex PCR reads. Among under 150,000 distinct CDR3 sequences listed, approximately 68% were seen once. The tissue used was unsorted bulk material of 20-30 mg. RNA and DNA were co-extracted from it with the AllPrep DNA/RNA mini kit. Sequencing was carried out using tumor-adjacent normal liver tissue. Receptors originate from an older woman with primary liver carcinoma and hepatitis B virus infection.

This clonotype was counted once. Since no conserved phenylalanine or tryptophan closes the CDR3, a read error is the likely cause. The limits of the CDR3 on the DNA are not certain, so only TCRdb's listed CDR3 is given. CDR3 region: CSGEDRGGTETFL. The gene calls are TRBV29-1 and TRBJ1-1. The CDR3 adds up to 13 amino acids, both ends counted. Per the germline V gene, CDR1 is SQVTM and CDR2 is ANQGSEA.

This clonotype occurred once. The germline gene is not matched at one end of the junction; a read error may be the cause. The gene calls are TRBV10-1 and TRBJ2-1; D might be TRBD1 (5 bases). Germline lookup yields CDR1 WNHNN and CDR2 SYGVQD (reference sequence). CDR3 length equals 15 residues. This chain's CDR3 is CVSSESCAGRNEQFF. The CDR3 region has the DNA TGCGTCAGCAGTGAGTCCTGTGCAGGGCGCAATGAGCAGTTCTTC.